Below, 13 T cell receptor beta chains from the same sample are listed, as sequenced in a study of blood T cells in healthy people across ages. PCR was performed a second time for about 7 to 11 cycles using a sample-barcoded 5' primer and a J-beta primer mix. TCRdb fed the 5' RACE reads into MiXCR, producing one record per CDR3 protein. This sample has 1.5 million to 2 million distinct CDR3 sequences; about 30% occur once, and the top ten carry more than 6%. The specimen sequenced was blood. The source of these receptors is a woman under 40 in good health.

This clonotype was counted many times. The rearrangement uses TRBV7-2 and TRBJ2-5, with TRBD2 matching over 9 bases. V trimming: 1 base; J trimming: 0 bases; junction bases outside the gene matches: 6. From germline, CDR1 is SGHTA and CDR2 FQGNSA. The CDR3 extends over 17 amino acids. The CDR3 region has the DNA TGTGCCAGCAGCTTAGTCCGGGCTAGCGGGAACCAAGAGACCCAGTACTTC. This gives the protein CASSLVRASGNQETQYF. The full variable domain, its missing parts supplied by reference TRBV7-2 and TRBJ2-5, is GAGVSQSPSNKVTEKGKDVELRCDPISGHTALYWYRQSLGQGLEFLIYFQGNSAPDKSGLPSDRFSAERTGGSVSTLTIQRTQQEDSAVYLCASSLVRASGNQETQYFGPGTRLLVL.

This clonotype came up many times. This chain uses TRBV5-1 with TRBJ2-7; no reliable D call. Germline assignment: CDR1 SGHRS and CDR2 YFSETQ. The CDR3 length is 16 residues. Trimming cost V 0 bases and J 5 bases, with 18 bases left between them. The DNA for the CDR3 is TGCGCCAGCAGCTTGGGCGGTACCCATGGAGTCGACGAGCAGTACTTC. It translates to CASSLGGTHGVDEQYF.

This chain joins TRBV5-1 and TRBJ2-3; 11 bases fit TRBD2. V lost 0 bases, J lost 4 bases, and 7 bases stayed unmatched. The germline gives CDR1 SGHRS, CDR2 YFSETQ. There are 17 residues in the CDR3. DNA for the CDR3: TGCGCCAGCAGCTTGGTCCCTAGCGGGGGGTCGGCAGATACGCAGTATTTT. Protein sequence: CASSLVPSGGSADTQYF.

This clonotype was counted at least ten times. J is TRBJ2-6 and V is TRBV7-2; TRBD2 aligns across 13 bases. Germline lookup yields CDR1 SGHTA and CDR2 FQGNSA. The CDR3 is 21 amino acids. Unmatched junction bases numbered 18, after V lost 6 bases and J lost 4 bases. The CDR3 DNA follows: TGTGCCAGCAGACCCAATCCCCGGACTAGCGGGAGTGTCCTGGGGGCCAACGTCCTGACTTTC. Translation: CASRPNPRTSGSVLGANVLTF.

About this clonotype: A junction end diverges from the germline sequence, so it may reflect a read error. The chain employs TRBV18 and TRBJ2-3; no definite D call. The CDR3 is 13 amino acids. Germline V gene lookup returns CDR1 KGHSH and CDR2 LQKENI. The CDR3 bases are TGTGCCAGCCCACCCGAATCGTTAGTCAAGCAGTATTTT. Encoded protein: CASPPESLVKQYF.

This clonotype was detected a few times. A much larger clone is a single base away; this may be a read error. The CDR3 reads CASSQTRGGSTQYF. The CDR3 DNA follows: TGTGCCAGCAGCCAAACACGGGGGGGCAGTACGCAGTATTTT. The chain recombines TRBV14 with TRBJ2-3; 8 nucleotides line up with TRBD2. Germline assignment: CDR1 SGHDN and CDR2 FVKESK. The CDR3 sequence is 14 residues long. V gave up 2 bases and J gave up 8 bases; unmatched junction bases: 6.

Here the CDR3 DNA reads TGTGCCAGCTCACAGAGCTTGGGCCAAGAGACCCAGTACTTC. This codes for CASSQSLGQETQYF. V is TRBV18 and J is TRBJ2-5; no firm D call. The CDR3 is made up of 14 amino acids. The germline V gene has CDR1 KGHSH and CDR2 LQKENI. Trimming left V 4 bases short and J 1 base short, with 10 bases between.

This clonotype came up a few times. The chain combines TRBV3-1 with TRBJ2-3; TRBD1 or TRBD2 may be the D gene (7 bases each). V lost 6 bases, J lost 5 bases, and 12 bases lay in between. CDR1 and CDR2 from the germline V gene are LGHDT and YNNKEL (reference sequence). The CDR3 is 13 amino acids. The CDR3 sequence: CASSSGGGDTQYF. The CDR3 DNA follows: TGTGCCAGCAGTTCAGGGGGGGGAGATACGCAGTATTTT.

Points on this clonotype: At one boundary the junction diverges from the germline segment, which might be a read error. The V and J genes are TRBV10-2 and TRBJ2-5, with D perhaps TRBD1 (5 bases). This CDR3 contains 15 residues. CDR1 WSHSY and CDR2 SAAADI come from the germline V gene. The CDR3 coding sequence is TGCGCCAGCAGTGAGGCAGGGTCTATCTCCTACGTGCAGTATTTC. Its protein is CASSEAGSISYVQYF.

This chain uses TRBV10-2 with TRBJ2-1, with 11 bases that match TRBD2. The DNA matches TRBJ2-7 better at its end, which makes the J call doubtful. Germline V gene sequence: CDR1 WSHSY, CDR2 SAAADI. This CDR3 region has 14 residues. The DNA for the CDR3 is TGCGCCAGCAGACTAGCGGGAGAGCGCAATGAGCAGTACTTC. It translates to CASRLAGERNEQYF.

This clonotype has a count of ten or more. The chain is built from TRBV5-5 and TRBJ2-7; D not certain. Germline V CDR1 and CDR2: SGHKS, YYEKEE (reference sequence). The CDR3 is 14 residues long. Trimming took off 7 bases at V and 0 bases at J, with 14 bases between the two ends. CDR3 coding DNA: TGTGCCAGCGTAGTCAGCCTGTACTCCTACGAGCAGTACTTC. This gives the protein CASVVSLYSYEQYF. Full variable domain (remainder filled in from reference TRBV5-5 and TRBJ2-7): DAGVTQSPTHLIKTRGQQVTLRCSPISGHKSVSWYQQVLGQGPQFIFQYYEKEERGRGNFPDRFSARQFPNYSSELNVNALLLGDSALYLCASVVSLYSYEQYFGPGTRLTVT.

In DNA, the CDR3 is TGTGCCAGCAGCCGCAACTTAGCGGATAAAAACATTCAGTACTTC. Protein: CASSRNLADKNIQYF. The V gene is TRBV9, the J gene TRBJ2-4, with D maybe TRBD2 (6 bases). V was shortened by 4 bases and J by 4 bases, with 15 bases between the two germline ends. The germline V gene has CDR1 SGDLS and CDR2 YYNGEE. This CDR3 is built from 15 residues.

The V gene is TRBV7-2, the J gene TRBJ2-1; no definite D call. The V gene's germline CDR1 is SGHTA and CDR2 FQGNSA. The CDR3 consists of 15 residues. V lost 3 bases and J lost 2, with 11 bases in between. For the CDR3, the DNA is TGTGCCAGCAGCTTTAATGGGCGGACCTACAATGAGCAGTTCTTC. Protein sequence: CASSFNGRTYNEQFF.